Included here is one TCR beta chain sequence, with context. Its antigen is currently unknown. The V and J ends lost 0 bases and 7 bases respectively, with 19 bases between them. This CDR3 has 16 amino acids. In germline, CDR1 is DFQATT, CDR2 SNEGSKA (reference sequence). This sample is part of a study of vaccination and CD4 T cells after COVID-19. Time point given: late sampling 161 to 241 days after vaccination in a few convalescent patients. Treatment reported: approximately 10-day PBMC culture with coronavirus spike peptide pools or control peptides (ViraFEST assay). Oncomine TCR Beta short-read sequencing was applied to DNA from cultured CD4+ T cells. TCRdb re-analysed the PCR reads in MiXCR, keeping a single row per CDR3 protein. The sample carries 18,000 or so distinct CDR3 sequences, over 35% recorded once.

The chain employs TRBV20-1 and TRBJ1-5, with D perhaps TRBD1 (5 bases). The source was CD4+ T cells from blood, cultured in vitro, collected about 7 months after SARS-CoV-2 vaccination. This TCR was recovered from a human donor who had recovered from COVID-19. CDR3 in DNA: TGCAGTGCTAGAGATCCGGGGCCCGCGGGCCGGCAGCCCCAGCATTTT. This gives the protein CSARDPGPAGRQPQHF.